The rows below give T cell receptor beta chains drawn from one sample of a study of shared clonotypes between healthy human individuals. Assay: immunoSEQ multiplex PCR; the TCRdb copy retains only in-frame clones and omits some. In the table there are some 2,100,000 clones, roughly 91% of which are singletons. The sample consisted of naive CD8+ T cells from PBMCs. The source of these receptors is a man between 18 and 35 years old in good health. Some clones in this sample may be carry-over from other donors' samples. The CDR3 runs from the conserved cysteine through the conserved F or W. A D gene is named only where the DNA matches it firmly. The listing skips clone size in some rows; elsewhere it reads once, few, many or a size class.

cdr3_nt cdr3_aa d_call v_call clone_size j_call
TGCGCCAGCAGCTTGGGGCAGTCAGCGACCACAGATACGCAGTATTTT CASSLGQSATTDTQYF . TRBV5-1 . TRBJ2-3
TGTGCCTGGAGTGTTGTGACGGGTGTTGAAGCTTTCTTT CAWSVVTGVEAFF . TRBV30 . TRBJ1-1
TGCAGCGTTGAAGGTGAGGGGGCCTCTACCTACGAGCAGTACTTC CSVEGEGASTYEQYF TRBD1 TRBV29-1 . TRBJ2-7
TGCAGCGTTGAAGAATGGGGCTATGGCTACACCTTC CSVEEWGYGYTF . TRBV29-1 once TRBJ1-2
TGTGCCACCAGAAATGAGGGGGCAGATACGCAGTATTTT CATRNEGADTQYF . TRBV15 . TRBJ2-3
TGTGCCAGCAGTGGGAGGGGGGGAGAGACCCAGTACTTC CASSGRGGETQYF . TRBV2 . TRBJ2-5
TGCGCCAGCAGCCAAGTGCCGCTGGGCCTGAACACTGAAGCTTTCTTT CASSQVPLGLNTEAFF . TRBV4-3 . TRBJ1-1
TGTGCCAGCAGTCTGGGGACAGGGTTTGTGTACGAGCAGTACTTC CASSLGTGFVYEQYF TRBD1 TRBV27 . TRBJ2-7
TGCGCCAGCAGTGAGTCAGTAGCGGGAGTCTACGAGCAGTACTTC CASSESVAGVYEQYF TRBD2 TRBV10-2 . TRBJ2-7
TGTGCCAGCAGCTTAGTTCAGCCGGGCGAGCAGTACTTC CASSLVQPGEQYF . TRBV11-1 . TRBJ2-7
TGTGCCAGCAGTGAAGCGTCGACTAGCGGGGGGTACGAGCAGTACTTC CASSEASTSGGYEQYF TRBD2 TRBV5-6 . TRBJ2-7
TGTGCCAGCAGCTCATCCCGTTGGACAGGGGTCGTCGAGCAGTACTTC CASSSSRWTGVVEQYF TRBD1 TRBV7-8 . TRBJ2-7
TGTGCCAGCAGCGTAGCTACGGGTCTAGCGGGAGGCCCAGATACGCAGTATTTT CASSVATGLAGGPDTQYF TRBD2 TRBV9 . TRBJ2-3
TGTGCCAGCAGCTTAGTTAGTACGGGAGATGGCTACACCTTC CASSLVSTGDGYTF . TRBV7-9 . TRBJ1-2
TGTGCCAGCAGCGAGAGGACAGGGGGTGTTCTCGACGGCTACACCTTC CASSERTGGVLDGYTF TRBD1 TRBV9 . TRBJ1-2
TGTGCCAGCAGCCAAGATCGACGACCGCGGGTCGATGGCTACACCTTC CASSQDRRPRVDGYTF . TRBV14 . TRBJ1-2
TGTGCCACCAGCGTCTCGCGGACGAGCACAGATACGCAGTATTTT CATSVSRTSTDTQYF . TRBV15 once TRBJ2-3
TGTGCCAGCAGTTCAAGCCTACAGGGCGCAGATACGCAGTATTTT CASSSSLQGADTQYF . TRBV27 . TRBJ2-3
TGTGCCAGCAGCTTATTTGAGGGAGTGAGTTGGAATGAGCAGTTCTTC CASSLFEGVSWNEQFF . TRBV7-9 . TRBJ2-1
TGTGCCTGCTCCCGGGACGGAGATCAGCCCCAGCATTTT CACSRDGDQPQHF . TRBV30 . TRBJ1-5